A single T cell receptor (beta chain) is shown here with its context. This sample was taken from a study of CD8+ T cells in alopecia areata. CDR3 length equals 12 residues. The V end lost 1 base, the J end lost 6 bases, and 6 bases lay between the germline ends. Germline CDR1 SEHNR, CDR2 FQNEAQ (reference sequence). After isolation, RNA underwent reverse transcription to generate cDNA as the sequencing template. Measured with immunoSEQ multiplex PCR; TCRdb has only the in-frame clones, and not every one. The top ten clones hold 15% to 20% of a sample with about 120,000 clones, more than 40% of them seen once.

The source was CD8+ T cells sorted from blood, collected at week 0. The receptor's source is a human donor with alopecia areata. The chain employs TRBV7-9 and TRBJ1-1, with D unresolved. The CDR3 spells CASSLEIPEAFF. In DNA form, the CDR3 reads TGTGCCAGCAGCTTAGAAATCCCTGAAGCTTTCTTT.